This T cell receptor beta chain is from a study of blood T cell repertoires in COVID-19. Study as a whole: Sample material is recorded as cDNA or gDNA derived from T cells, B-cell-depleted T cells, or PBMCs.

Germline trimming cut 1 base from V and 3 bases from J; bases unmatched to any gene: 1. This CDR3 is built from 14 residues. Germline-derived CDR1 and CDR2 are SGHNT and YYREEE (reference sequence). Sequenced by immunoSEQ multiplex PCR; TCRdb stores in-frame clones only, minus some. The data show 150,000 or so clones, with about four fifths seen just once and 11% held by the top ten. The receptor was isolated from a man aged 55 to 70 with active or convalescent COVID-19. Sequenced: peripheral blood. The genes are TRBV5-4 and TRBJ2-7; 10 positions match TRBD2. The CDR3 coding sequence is TGTGCCAGCAGCTTGAGCGGGGGGGGCTACGAGCAGTACTTC. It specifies CASSLSGGGYEQYF.